The rows below give T cell receptor beta chains drawn from one sample of a study of T cell responses to AZD1222 COVID-19 vaccine. Profiled with immunoSEQ multiplex PCR; TCRdb holds only in-frame clones, not every one. Altogether 35,000 to 45,000 clones are present, around three quarters being singletons, with the ten largest covering about 3.7%. The material was peripheral blood, obtained on day 0 of AZD1222 vaccination. These receptors all come from an adult in good health. The CDR3 runs from the conserved cysteine through the conserved F or W. D genes are given only for firm matches. Size tells how often a clone was seen (once, few, many) or the class of an expanded clone, and some rows leave it out.

CDR3 DNA,CDR3 protein,D gene,V gene,clone size,J gene
TGTGCCAGCAGCAGGGAGGAGACCCAGTACTTC,CASSREETQYF,NA,TRBV28,NA,TRBJ2-5
TGTGCCAGCAGCGTAGGGAGATACACAGATACGCAGTATTTT,CASSVGRYTDTQYF,NA,TRBV9,NA,TRBJ2-3
TGTGCCACCAGTGATGCCGTAGCGGGGCAAGAGACCCAGTACTTC,CATSDAVAGQETQYF,TRBD2,TRBV24-1,NA,TRBJ2-5
TGTGCCAGCAGCTTCCGGGGCGTGAACACTGAAGCTTTCTTT,CASSFRGVNTEAFF,NA,TRBV11-2,once,TRBJ1-1
TGTGCCAGCAGTTCCCCATCCTTTAACTATGGCTACACCTTC,CASSSPSFNYGYTF,NA,TRBV6-5,NA,TRBJ1-2
TGTGCCAGCAGCGTTGAAGGGACAGGGATGGCCGGGGAGCTGTTTTTT,CASSVEGTGMAGELFF,TRBD1,TRBV9,NA,TRBJ2-2
TGTGCCAGCAGCTTTCAAGAGACCCAGTACTTC,CASSFQETQYF,NA,TRBV5-4,NA,TRBJ2-5
TGTGCCAGTATTCCACAGGCGGGGGGTTACGATGAGCAGTTCTTC,CASIPQAGGYDEQFF,TRBD2,TRBV19,NA,TRBJ2-1
TGTGCCAGCAGCGAGGGGGCTAAGACTGAAGCTTTCTTT,CASSEGAKTEAFF,TRBD1,TRBV9,NA,TRBJ1-1
TGTGCCAGCAGTTGGGCCCCGACGAACACTGAAGCTTTCTTT,CASSWAPTNTEAFF,NA,TRBV6-5,NA,TRBJ1-1
TGTGCCAGCCAAAGACTGTACGGTGCAGATACGCAGTATTTT,CASQRLYGADTQYF,NA,TRBV7-2,NA,TRBJ2-3
TGTGCCATCAGTGATGCGTGGGGGGGCCACGATACGCAGTATTTT,CAISDAWGGHDTQYF,NA,TRBV10-3,NA,TRBJ2-3
TGTGCTAGTGGTTTAGAAGACAGCCCGGCAGCTTTCTTT,CASGLEDSPAAFF,NA,TRBV12-5,NA,TRBJ1-1
TGTGCCAGTAGTACCAATTGGGGGCTGAACACTGAAGCTTTCTTT,CASSTNWGLNTEAFF,NA,TRBV19,NA,TRBJ1-1
TGTGCCAGCAGCTTAATCGGGACTTACACTGAAGCTTTCTTT,CASSLIGTYTEAFF,NA,TRBV7-8,NA,TRBJ1-1
TGTGCCATCAGTTCGGATATGGGGCAGAGTAACTATGGCTACACCTTC,CAISSDMGQSNYGYTF,NA,TRBV10-3,NA,TRBJ1-2
TGTGCCAGCAGCTTACACGGACTTGGCGGACAGGGTAATTCACCCCTCCACTTT,CASSLHGLGGQGNSPLHF,TRBD1,TRBV7-2,NA,TRBJ1-6
TGTGCCAGCAGCTCAACTGTTTCGGGGGGTTATGGCTACACCTTC,CASSSTVSGGYGYTF,NA,TRBV7-9,NA,TRBJ1-2
TGTGCCAGCAGTCTGATGACAGGGTCTCACTCTGGAAACACCATATATTTT,CASSLMTGSHSGNTIYF,TRBD1,TRBV28,NA,TRBJ1-3
TGCGCCAGCAGGGCCCGGGATAATGAAAAACTGTTTTTT,CASRARDNEKLFF,NA,TRBV5-1,NA,TRBJ1-4
TGTGCCAGCGGACTCTCACGGGACAGGGGGCGGCAGCCCCAGCATTTT,CASGLSRDRGRQPQHF,TRBD1,TRBV28,NA,TRBJ1-5
TGCGCCAGCAGCCAAGGGAGGTCCCTGAACACTGAAGCTTTCTTT,CASSQGRSLNTEAFF,NA,TRBV4-3,NA,TRBJ1-1
TGTGCCGGTTCTCCTGGCGTAGACAACTATGGCTACACCTTC,CAGSPGVDNYGYTF,NA,TRBV2,NA,TRBJ1-2
TGCAGCGTTGATTCGGGGCCCTACGAGCAGTACTTC,CSVDSGPYEQYF,NA,TRBV29-1,NA,TRBJ2-7
TGTGCCAGCAGTGGACAGGCCCTCAGCGAGACCCGCGGCTACACCTTC,CASSGQALSETRGYTF,TRBD1,TRBV7-6,NA,TRBJ1-2
TGTGCCAGCAGCCCCGAACGAGTAACAAACGCTTTCTTT,CASSPERVTNAFF,NA,TRBV28,NA,TRBJ1-1
TGTGCCAGCGGCCCAGGGAACCAAGAGACCCAGTACTTC,CASGPGNQETQYF,NA,TRBV11-2,NA,TRBJ2-5
TGTGCCAGCAGCTTAAGGAATGGACTAGCGGGTACCTACAATGAGCAGTTCTTC,CASSLRNGLAGTYNEQFF,TRBD2,TRBV13,NA,TRBJ2-1
TGCGCCAGCAGCAAGAGCCCCGACACTGAAGCTTTCTTT,CASSKSPDTEAFF,NA,TRBV5-1,NA,TRBJ1-1
TGTGCCAGCAGGCCGTCGGGACAGGGTAGGAACAATCAGCCCCAGCATTTT,CASRPSGQGRNNQPQHF,TRBD1,TRBV27,NA,TRBJ1-5
TGTGCCAGCAGCTACGGGACAATTAGCACAGATACGCAGTATTTT,CASSYGTISTDTQYF,NA,TRBV7-2,NA,TRBJ2-3
TGTGCCAGCACTTTCGGGTCGGGAAACACCATATATTTT,CASTFGSGNTIYF,NA,TRBV6-6,NA,TRBJ1-3
TGTGCCAGCAGTCCCGGTAGGACAGGTGTGCAGTATTTT,CASSPGRTGVQYF,TRBD1,TRBV6-5,NA,TRBJ2-3
TGTGCCAGCGGGCAGGGGGCAACCTACGAGCAGTACTTC,CASGQGATYEQYF,TRBD1,TRBV3-1/TRBV3-2,NA,TRBJ2-7
TGTGCCAGCAGCCTGCTCGGGGCGGATACCGGGGAGCTGTTTTTT,CASSLLGADTGELFF,NA,TRBV9,NA,TRBJ2-2
TGTGCCAGTAGGACGCGACAGGACAATGAGCAGTTCTTC,CASRTRQDNEQFF,NA,TRBV19,NA,TRBJ2-1
TGTGCCATCAGTGAGGGATTAGCTCCTGAAAAACTGTTTTTT,CAISEGLAPEKLFF,NA,TRBV10-3,NA,TRBJ1-4
TGTGCCAGCAGCCTCCATGGCTTCTACGAGCAGTACTTC,CASSLHGFYEQYF,NA,TRBV27,few,TRBJ2-7
TGTGCCAGTGAGCAGCGCGGTAATCAGCCCCAGCATTTT,CASEQRGNQPQHF,NA,TRBV19,NA,TRBJ1-5
TGTGCCAGCAGCATACGAGACAGGGCCTCTGGGGCCAACGTCCTGACTTTC,CASSIRDRASGANVLTF,TRBD1,TRBV13,NA,TRBJ2-6
TGTGCCAGCTCGCACTCCGGGACAGGGTATGGCTACACCTTC,CASSHSGTGYGYTF,TRBD1,TRBV18,NA,TRBJ1-2
TGTGCCAGCAGCGACCGGACTAGCGGGGACCCAGATACGCAGTATTTT,CASSDRTSGDPDTQYF,TRBD2,TRBV7-3,NA,TRBJ2-3
TGTGCCAGCAATGGGGGTTGGGTAGATACGCAGTATTTT,CASNGGWVDTQYF,NA,TRBV2,once,TRBJ2-3
TGCGCCAGCAGCTTGGCCACTGGGGCCAACGTCCTGACTTTC,CASSLATGANVLTF,NA,TRBV5-1,NA,TRBJ2-6
TGCGCCAGCAGCTTCGGGGACAATCACAATGAGCAGTTCTTC,CASSFGDNHNEQFF,NA,TRBV5-1,NA,TRBJ2-1
TGTGCCAGCAGGACAGGGGGTAATCAGCCCCAGCATTTT,CASRTGGNQPQHF,TRBD1,TRBV6-5,NA,TRBJ1-5
TGTGCCAGCAGCCCCCGGACAGGGGGGAATACAGATACGCAGTATTTT,CASSPRTGGNTDTQYF,TRBD1,TRBV7-9,medium-sized,TRBJ2-3
TGCGCCAGCAGCCAAGAGGTTTTTGGCGGGCTCTCCTACGAGCAGTACTTC,CASSQEVFGGLSYEQYF,NA,TRBV4-3,NA,TRBJ2-7
TGTGCCAGCAGCCGCCTTGGGGCCAAGGAAAAACTGTTTTTT,CASSRLGAKEKLFF,NA,TRBV11-1,NA,TRBJ1-4
TGTGCCAGCAGTTTAATGGCAGCGGTCACAGATACGCAGTATTTT,CASSLMAAVTDTQYF,NA,TRBV27,NA,TRBJ2-3
TGCGCCAGCAGTGAGTTGGCAGGGGCCAAAAACATTCAGTACTTC,CASSELAGAKNIQYF,NA,TRBV10-2,NA,TRBJ2-4
TGTGCCAGCCGGGCAGGGGCGAACACTGAAGCTTTCTTT,CASRAGANTEAFF,NA,TRBV6-5,NA,TRBJ1-1
TGTGCCAGCAGTAGGGGCCGGCCCTCTGGGGCCAACGTCCTGACTTTC,CASSRGRPSGANVLTF,NA,TRBV5-6,NA,TRBJ2-6
TGTGCCAGCAGTGAAGATACCTGGGACCAGGGAAATGAGCAGTTCTTC,CASSEDTWDQGNEQFF,NA,TRBV2,NA,TRBJ2-1
TGTGCCACCAGTGATTTCTTGGGACAGAACACCGGGGAGCTGTTTTTT,CATSDFLGQNTGELFF,NA,TRBV24-1,NA,TRBJ2-2
TGCAGTGCTCCCCGACGGCATGAAGCTTTCTTT,CSAPRRHEAFF,NA,TRBV20-1,NA,TRBJ1-1
TGTGCCAGCAGCGTGGGACAGGGGTTCGGCTACACCTTC,CASSVGQGFGYTF,TRBD1,TRBV7-2,NA,TRBJ1-2
TGTGCCAGCACCTCTACGGATGGCGGAGGGCGGACTGAAGCTTTCTTT,CASTSTDGGGRTEAFF,NA,TRBV28,NA,TRBJ1-1
TGTGCCAGCAGTTTCCCCGGCGCGGGCTACGAGCAGTACTTC,CASSFPGAGYEQYF,NA,TRBV6-2/TRBV6-3,NA,TRBJ2-7